These 5 T cell receptor beta chains were sequenced from one sample in a study of cytomegalovirus exposure and HLA in healthy donors. With 60 Vbeta and 13 Jbeta primers, the PCR was carried out. The table came from immunoSEQ multiplex PCR; TCRdb's copy has only in-frame clones and leaves some out. The repertoire has about 170,000 clones, around 84% of them found once; the top ten carry over 2.5%. Sequencing used PBMCs. The receptors come from a man younger than 40 in good health and CMV-seropositive.

This rearrangement joins TRBV18 to TRBJ1-3; D not resolved. Germline V lookup: CDR1 KGHSH, CDR2 LQKENI. This CDR3 is 17 amino acids long. V lost 0 bases to trimming and J lost 1 base, with 13 bases between them. CDR3 protein: CASSPPSGSLSGNTIYF. CDR3 sequence (DNA): TGTGCCAGCTCACCACCATCAGGTTCCCTTTCTGGAAACACCATATATTTT.

The chain recombines TRBV7-2 with TRBJ2-3, with D maybe TRBD1 (6 bases). This CDR3 is 16 amino acids long. The V end was cut by 5 bases, the J end by 0 bases, with 15 bases between. Per the germline V gene, CDR1 is SGHTA and CDR2 is FQGNSA. CDR3 DNA: TGTGCCAGCAGCATAACCGGGACAAGTAGCACAGATACGCAGTATTTT. Translating gives CASSITGTSSTDTQYF. Filled out from reference TRBV7-2 and TRBJ2-3, the complete variable domain reads GAGVSQSPSNKVTEKGKDVELRCDPISGHTALYWYRQSLGQGLEFLIYFQGNSAPDKSGLPSDRFSAERTGGSVSTLTIQRTQQEDSAVYLCASSITGTSSTDTQYFGPGTRLTVL.

The chain combines TRBV5-1 with TRBJ1-2, with D maybe TRBD1 (6 bases). The CDR3 is 15 residues long. Germline V gene lookup returns CDR1 SGHRS and CDR2 YFSETQ. V dropped 2 bases and J dropped 2 bases, with 13 bases sitting between them. The CDR3 DNA reads TGCGCCAGCAGCTTCGGGGGGCAGGCGAACTATGGCTACACCTTC. Translation gives CASSFGGQANYGYTF.

The chain has TRBV27 and TRBJ2-5; D not certain. Deletions cut 6 bases from V and 2 bases from J, with 10 bases between. The CDR3 runs to 13 residues. Germline values: CDR1 MNHEY, CDR2 SMNVEV (reference sequence). The CDR3 sequence is CASSYASQETQYF. CDR3 nucleotide sequence: TGTGCCAGCAGCTACGCCTCGCAAGAGACCCAGTACTTC.

This rearrangement joins TRBV19 to TRBJ1-3, with D perhaps TRBD1 (6 bases). This CDR3 spans 14 amino acids. V was pared by 5 bases and J by 3 bases, with 11 bases between. Germline V gene sequence: CDR1 LNHDA, CDR2 SQIVND (reference sequence). CDR3 sequence reads: CASSYRAGGNTIYF. The CDR3 DNA reads TGTGCCAGTAGTTACAGGGCTGGTGGAAACACCATATATTTT.